This TCR beta chain comes out of a study of cytomegalovirus exposure and HLA in healthy donors. With V trimmed by 4 bases and J by 4 bases, 5 bases remained unmatched. CDR1 and CDR2 (germline): SGHNT, YYREEE (reference sequence). This CDR3 contains 15 residues. PCR was performed using 60 Vbeta and 13 Jbeta primers. Sequencing was performed with immunoSEQ multiplex PCR; in TCRdb, only in-frame clones are kept and a portion is missing. The table has 150,000 to 200,000 clones, around 75% seen once. The sample taken for sequencing was PBMCs. The receptor's source is a woman aged 30 to 39 in good health and CMV-seronegative. The genes are TRBV5-4 and TRBJ2-1; 10 nucleotides match TRBD2. The CDR3 DNA follows: TGTGCCAGCAGCCCGGGACTAGCGCCTTACAATGAGCAGTTCTTC. Translation: CASSPGLAPYNEQFF.